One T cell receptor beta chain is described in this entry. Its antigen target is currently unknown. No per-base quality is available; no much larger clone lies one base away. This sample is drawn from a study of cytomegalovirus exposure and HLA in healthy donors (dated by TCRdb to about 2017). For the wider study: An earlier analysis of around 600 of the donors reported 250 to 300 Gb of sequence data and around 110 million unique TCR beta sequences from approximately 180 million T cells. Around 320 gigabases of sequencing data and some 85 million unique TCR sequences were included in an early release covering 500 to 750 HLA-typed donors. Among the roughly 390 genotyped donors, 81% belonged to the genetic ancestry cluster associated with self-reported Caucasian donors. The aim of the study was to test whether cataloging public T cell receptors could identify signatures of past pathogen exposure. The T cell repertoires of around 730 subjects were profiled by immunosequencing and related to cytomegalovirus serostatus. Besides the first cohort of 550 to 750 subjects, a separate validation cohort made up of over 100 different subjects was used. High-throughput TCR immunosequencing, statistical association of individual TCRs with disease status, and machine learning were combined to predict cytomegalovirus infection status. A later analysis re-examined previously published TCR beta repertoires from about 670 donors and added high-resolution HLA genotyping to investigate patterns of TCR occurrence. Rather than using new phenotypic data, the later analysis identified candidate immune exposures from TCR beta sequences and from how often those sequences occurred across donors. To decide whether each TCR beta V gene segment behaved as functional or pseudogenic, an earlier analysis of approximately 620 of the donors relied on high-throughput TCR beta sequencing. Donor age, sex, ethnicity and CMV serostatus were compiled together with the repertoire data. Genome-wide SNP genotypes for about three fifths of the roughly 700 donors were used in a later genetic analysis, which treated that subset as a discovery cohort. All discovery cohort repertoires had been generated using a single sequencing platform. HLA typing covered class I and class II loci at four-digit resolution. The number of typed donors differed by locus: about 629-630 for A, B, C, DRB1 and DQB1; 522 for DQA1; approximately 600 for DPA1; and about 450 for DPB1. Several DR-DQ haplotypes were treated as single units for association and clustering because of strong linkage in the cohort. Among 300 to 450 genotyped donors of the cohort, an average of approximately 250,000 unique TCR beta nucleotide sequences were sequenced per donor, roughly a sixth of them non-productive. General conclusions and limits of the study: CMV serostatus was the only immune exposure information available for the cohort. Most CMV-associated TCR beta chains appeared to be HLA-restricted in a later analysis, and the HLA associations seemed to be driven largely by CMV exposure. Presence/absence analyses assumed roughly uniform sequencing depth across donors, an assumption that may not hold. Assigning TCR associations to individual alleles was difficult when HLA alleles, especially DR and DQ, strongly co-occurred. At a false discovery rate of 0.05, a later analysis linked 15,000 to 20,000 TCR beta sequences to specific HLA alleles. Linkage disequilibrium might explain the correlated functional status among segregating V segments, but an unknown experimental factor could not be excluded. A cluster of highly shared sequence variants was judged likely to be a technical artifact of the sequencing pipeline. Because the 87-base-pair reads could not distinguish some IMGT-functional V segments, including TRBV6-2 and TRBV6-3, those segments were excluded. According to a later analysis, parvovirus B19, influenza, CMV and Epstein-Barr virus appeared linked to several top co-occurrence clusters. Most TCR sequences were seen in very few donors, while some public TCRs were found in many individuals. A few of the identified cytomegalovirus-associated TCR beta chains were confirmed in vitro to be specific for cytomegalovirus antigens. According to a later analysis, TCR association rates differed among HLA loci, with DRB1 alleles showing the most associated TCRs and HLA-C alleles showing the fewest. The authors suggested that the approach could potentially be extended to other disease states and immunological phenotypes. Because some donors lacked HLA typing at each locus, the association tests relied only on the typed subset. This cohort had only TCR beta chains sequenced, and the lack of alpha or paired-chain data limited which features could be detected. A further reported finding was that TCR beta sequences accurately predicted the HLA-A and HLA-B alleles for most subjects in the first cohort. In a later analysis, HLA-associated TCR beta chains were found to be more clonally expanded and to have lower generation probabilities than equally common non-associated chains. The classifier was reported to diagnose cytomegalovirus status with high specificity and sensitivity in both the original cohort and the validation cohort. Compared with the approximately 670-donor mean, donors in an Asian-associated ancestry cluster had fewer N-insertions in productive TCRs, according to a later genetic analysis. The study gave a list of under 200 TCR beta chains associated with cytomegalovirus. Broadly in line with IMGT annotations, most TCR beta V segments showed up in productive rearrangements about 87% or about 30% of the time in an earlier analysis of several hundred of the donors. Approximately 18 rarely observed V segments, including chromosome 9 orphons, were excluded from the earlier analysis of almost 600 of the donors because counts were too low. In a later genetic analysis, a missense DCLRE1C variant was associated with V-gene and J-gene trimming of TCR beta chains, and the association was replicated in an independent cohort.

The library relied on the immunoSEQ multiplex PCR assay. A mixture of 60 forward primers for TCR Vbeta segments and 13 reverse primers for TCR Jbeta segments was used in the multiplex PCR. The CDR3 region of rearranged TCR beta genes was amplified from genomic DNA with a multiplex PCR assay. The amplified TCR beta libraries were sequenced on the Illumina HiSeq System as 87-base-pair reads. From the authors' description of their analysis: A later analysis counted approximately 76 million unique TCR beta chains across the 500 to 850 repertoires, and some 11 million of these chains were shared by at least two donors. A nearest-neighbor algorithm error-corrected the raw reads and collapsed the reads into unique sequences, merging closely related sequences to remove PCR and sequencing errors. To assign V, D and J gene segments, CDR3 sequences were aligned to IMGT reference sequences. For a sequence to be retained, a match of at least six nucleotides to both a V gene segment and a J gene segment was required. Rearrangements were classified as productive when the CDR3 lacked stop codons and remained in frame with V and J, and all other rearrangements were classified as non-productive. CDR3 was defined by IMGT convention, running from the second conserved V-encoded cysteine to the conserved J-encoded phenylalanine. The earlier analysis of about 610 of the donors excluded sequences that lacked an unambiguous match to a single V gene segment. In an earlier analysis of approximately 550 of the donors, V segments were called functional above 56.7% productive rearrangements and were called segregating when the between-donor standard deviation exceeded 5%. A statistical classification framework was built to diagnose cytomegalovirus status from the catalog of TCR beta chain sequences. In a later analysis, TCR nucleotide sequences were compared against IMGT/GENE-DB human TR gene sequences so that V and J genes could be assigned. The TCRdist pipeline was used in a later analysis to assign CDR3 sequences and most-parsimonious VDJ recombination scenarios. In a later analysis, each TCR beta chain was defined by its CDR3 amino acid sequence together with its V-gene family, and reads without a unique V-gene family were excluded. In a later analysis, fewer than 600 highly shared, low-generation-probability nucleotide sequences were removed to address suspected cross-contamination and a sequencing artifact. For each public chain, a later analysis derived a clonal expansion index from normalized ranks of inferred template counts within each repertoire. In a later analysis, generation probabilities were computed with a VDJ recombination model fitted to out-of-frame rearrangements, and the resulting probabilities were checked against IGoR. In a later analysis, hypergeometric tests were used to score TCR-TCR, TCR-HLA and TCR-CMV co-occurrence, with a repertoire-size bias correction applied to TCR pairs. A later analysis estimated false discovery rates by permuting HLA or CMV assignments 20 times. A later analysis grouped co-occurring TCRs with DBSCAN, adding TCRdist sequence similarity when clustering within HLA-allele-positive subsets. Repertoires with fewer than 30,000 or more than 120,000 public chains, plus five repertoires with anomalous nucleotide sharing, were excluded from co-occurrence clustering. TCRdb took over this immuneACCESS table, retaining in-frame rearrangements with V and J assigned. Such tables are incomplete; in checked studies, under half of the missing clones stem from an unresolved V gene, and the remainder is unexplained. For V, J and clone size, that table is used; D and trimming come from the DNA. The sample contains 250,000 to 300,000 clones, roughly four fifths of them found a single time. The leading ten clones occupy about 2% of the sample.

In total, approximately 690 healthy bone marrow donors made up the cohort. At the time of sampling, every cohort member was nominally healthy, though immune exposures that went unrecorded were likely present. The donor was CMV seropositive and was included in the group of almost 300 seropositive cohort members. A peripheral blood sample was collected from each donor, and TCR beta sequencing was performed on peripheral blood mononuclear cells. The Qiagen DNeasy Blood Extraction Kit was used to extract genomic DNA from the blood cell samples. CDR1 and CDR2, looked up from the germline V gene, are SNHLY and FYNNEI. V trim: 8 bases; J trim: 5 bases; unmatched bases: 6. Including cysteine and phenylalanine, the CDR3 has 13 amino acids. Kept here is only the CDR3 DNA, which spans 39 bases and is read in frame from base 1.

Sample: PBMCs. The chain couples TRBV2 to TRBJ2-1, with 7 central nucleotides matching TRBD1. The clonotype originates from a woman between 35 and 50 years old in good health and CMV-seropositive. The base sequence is TGTGCCAGCCAGGGGGACAGAGACAATGAGCAGTTCTTC. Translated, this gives CASQGDRDNEQFF.